This is a list of T cell receptor beta chains from one sample in a study of T cells in Graves' hyperthyroidism and ophthalmopathy. TCRdb re-derived calls from the multiplex PCR reads in MiXCR, one entry per CDR3 protein. The data contain a few hundred thousand distinct CDR3 sequences, approximately 14% of them singletons. The sample taken for sequencing was blood. The receptors were gathered from a woman aged 18 to 35 with Graves' hyperthyroidism. Both conserved end residues are part of each CDR3. The D gene is left open where the match is weak. Part of the rows lack a size; the others show once, few, many or a class for expanded clones.

-,TRBJ2-7,-,TRBV27,CASRRGRTYEQYF,TGTGCCAGCAGGAGGGGGAGAACCTACGAGCAGTACTTC
-,TRBJ1-1,few,TRBV7-9,CASSSEVVGTEAFF,TGTGCCAGCAGCTCGGAGGTGGTGGGGACTGAAGCTTTCTTT
-,TRBJ2-3,few,TRBV10-3,CAIGGGAPTDTQYF,TGTGCCATCGGCGGAGGTGCTCCCACAGATACGCAGTATTTT
TRBD1,TRBJ1-1,many,TRBV29-1,CSGGQGVTNTEAFF,TGCAGCGGAGGACAGGGGGTTACGAACACTGAAGCTTTCTTT
-,TRBJ2-5,many,TRBV7-9,CASSPQQGGETQYF,TGTGCCAGCAGCCCACAACAGGGAGGGGAGACCCAGTACTTC
TRBD1,TRBJ1-5,many,TRBV28,CAGSGTGAFGDQPQHF,TGTGCCGGATCCGGGACAGGAGCCTTTGGTGATCAGCCCCAGCATTTT
-,TRBJ1-2,many,TRBV7-3,CASSPAPTYGYTF,TGTGCCAGCAGCCCCGCCCCGACATATGGCTACACCTTC
-,TRBJ1-1,many,TRBV12-3/TRBV12-4,CASSLTGFYTEAFF,TGTGCCAGCAGTTTAACTGGGTTTTACACTGAAGCTTTCTTT
-,TRBJ2-2,many,TRBV2,CASVGVVTGELFF,TGTGCCAGCGTCGGAGTCGTGACCGGGGAGCTGTTTTTT
TRBD2,TRBJ2-1,many,TRBV20-1,CSANPGLRNEQFF,TGCAGTGCTAATCCGGGACTACGCAATGAGCAGTTCTTC
-,TRBJ2-2,-,TRBV27,CASSEVGIVRELFF,TGTGCCAGCAGCGAGGTGGGGATTGTTCGGGAGCTGTTTTTT
-,TRBJ2-1,many,TRBV11-2,CASSPQDGSGSYNEQFF,TGTGCCAGCAGCCCCCAGGACGGGAGCGGATCGTACAATGAGCAGTTCTTC
-,TRBJ2-7,few,TRBV20-1,CSARIWANYEQYF,TGCAGTGCTAGAATCTGGGCTAACTACGAGCAGTACTTC
-,TRBJ2-1,-,TRBV7-3,CASSFEEFYNEQFF,TGTGCCAGCAGTTTCGAGGAGTTCTACAATGAGCAGTTCTTC
-,TRBJ1-3,-,TRBV7-3,CASSSKPGSPGNTIYF,TGTGCCAGCAGCTCAAAACCGGGTAGTCCCGGAAACACCATATATTTT
TRBD2,TRBJ2-2,-,TRBV9,CASSVAEREARGELFF,TGTGCCAGCAGCGTAGCCGAGCGGGAGGCCCGCGGGGAGCTGTTTTTT
-,TRBJ1-2,-,TRBV28,CASKPLGGLNYGYTF,TGTGCCAGCAAACCCCTGGGGGGGCTTAACTATGGCTACACCTTC
-,TRBJ1-4,few,TRBV20-1,CSAQGALEKLFF,TGCAGTGCCCAGGGCGCACTTGAAAAACTGTTTTTT
-,TRBJ1-1,many,TRBV5-4,CASSLGVVAEAFF,TGTGCCAGCAGCTTGGGCGTAGTGGCTGAAGCTTTCTTT
-,TRBJ2-5,many,TRBV29-1,CSVEYQQETQYF,TGCAGCGTTGAATATCAGCAAGAGACCCAGTACTTC
-,TRBJ2-1,-,TRBV27,CASSQVGQEQFF,TGTGCCAGCAGCCAAGTTGGACAGGAGCAGTTCTTC
-,TRBJ1-2,few,TRBV6-1,CASSELRGDYGYTF,TGTGCCAGCAGTGAATTGAGGGGCGACTATGGCTACACCTTC
TRBD1,TRBJ2-1,-,TRBV15,CATSRDPHRGMQFF,TGTGCCACCAGCAGAGATCCCCACAGGGGAATGCAGTTCTTC
TRBD1,TRBJ1-1,many,TRBV27,CASKVQGGAEAFF,TGTGCCAGCAAGGTACAGGGGGGCGCTGAAGCTTTCTTT
-,TRBJ1-1,many,TRBV7-6,CASSLTEGNEAFF,TGTGCCAGCAGCTTAACGGAGGGTAATGAAGCTTTCTTT
-,TRBJ2-7,-,TRBV7-9,CASSLADRTYEQYF,TGTGCCAGCAGCTTGGCGGACAGAACCTACGAGCAGTACTTC
-,TRBJ2-6,-,TRBV28,CASSQVPGQAPGANVLTF,TGTGCCAGCAGCCAAGTCCCGGGACAAGCCCCTGGGGCCAACGTCCTGACTTTC
-,TRBJ2-7,many,TRBV20-1,CSATRAGRLNEQYF,TGCAGTGCTACCAGGGCGGGGAGGTTGAACGAGCAGTACTTC
TRBD1,TRBJ1-2,many,TRBV6-1,CASSDRGLEGYGYTF,TGTGCCAGCTCAGACAGGGGATTGGAAGGCTATGGCTACACCTTC
-,TRBJ2-2,few,TRBV29-1,CSVEIRVRAGELFF,TGCAGCGTTGAAATTCGAGTCAGGGCCGGGGAGCTGTTTTTT
-,TRBJ2-7,many,TRBV5-1,CASSREGQTYEQYF,TGCGCCAGCAGCCGGGAGGGACAGACCTACGAGCAGTACTTC
-,TRBJ2-3,few,TRBV19,CASRSDRSTDTQYF,TGTGCCAGTAGGTCCGACAGGTCCACAGATACGCAGTATTTT
TRBD1,TRBJ1-2,few,TRBV6-1,CATAYRGTANYGYTF,TGTGCCACCGCATACAGGGGCACAGCTAACTATGGCTACACCTTC
-,TRBJ1-1,once,TRBV27,CASSFAPNTEAFF,TGTGCCAGCAGTTTCGCTCCGAACACTGAAGCTTTCTTT
TRBD1,TRBJ2-3,-,TRBV11-2,CASAPDRGQDTQYF,TGTGCCAGCGCCCCGGACAGGGGGCAAGATACGCAGTATTTT
-,TRBJ2-2,many,TRBV6-1,CASGETRGGGELFF,TGTGCCAGCGGAGAGACGAGGGGGGGCGGGGAGCTGTTTTTT
-,TRBJ2-5,many,TRBV20-1,CSAYRGTTQETQYF,TGCAGTGCATATAGGGGCACAACCCAAGAGACCCAGTACTTC
-,TRBJ1-2,many,TRBV6-2/TRBV6-3,CASSFVGANYGYTF,TGTGCCAGCAGTTTCGTGGGGGCTAACTATGGCTACACCTTC
-,TRBJ1-3,few,TRBV15,CATSSRDTIYF,TGTGCCACCAGCAGCCGCGACACCATATATTTT
TRBD1,TRBJ2-7,-,TRBV28,CASYSDGDRAYEQYF,TGTGCCAGCTATTCGGATGGTGACAGGGCCTACGAGCAGTACTTC
-,TRBJ2-2,-,TRBV10-3,CAMGSGELFF,TGTGCCATGGGCTCCGGGGAGCTGTTTTTT
TRBD2,TRBJ2-7,-,TRBV6-9,CASSYGAGDGEQYF,TGTGCCAGCAGTTACGGGGCGGGAGATGGCGAGCAGTACTTC
-,TRBJ2-1,many,TRBV12-3/TRBV12-4,CASSFVGFYNEQFF,TGTGCCAGCAGTTTCGTCGGATTCTACAATGAGCAGTTCTTC
-,TRBJ1-5,-,TRBV28,CASSSIYSNQPQHF,TGTGCCAGCAGCTCTATATATAGCAATCAGCCCCAGCATTTT
-,TRBJ2-2,many,TRBV28,CASSLSNTGELFF,TGTGCCAGCAGTTTGAGTAACACCGGGGAGCTGTTTTTT
TRBD1,TRBJ2-7,once,TRBV30,CARKQGTYEQYF,TGTGCCCGGAAACAGGGGACCTACGAGCAGTACTTC
-,TRBJ2-7,many,TRBV28,CASSLRVGKAYEQYF,TGTGCCAGCAGTTTAAGGGTAGGGAAAGCCTACGAGCAGTACTTC